This record covers a single T cell receptor (beta chain). This specimen belongs to a study of beta chain features in type 1 diabetes. Reverse transcribing all isolated RNA meant expressed TCRB transcripts were sequenced. Sequencing was performed with immunoSEQ multiplex PCR; in TCRdb, only in-frame clones are kept and a portion is missing. The sample contains some 900,000 clones, 17% of which appear only once. This sequence originates from a woman aged 18 to 35 in good health. Sequencing used naive CD4+ T cells from blood.

CDR3 sequence reads: CASSAGRGELFF. Written as DNA, the CDR3 is TGTGCCAGCTCCGCAGGCCGAGGGGAGCTGTTTTTT. This chain joins TRBV18 and TRBJ2-2; D is uncertain. CDR1 and CDR2 (germline): KGHSH, LQKENI. This CDR3 contains 12 residues. The V end lost 6 bases, the J end lost 8 bases, and 10 bases lay between the germline ends.